This entry concerns a single T cell receptor (beta chain). Its antigen is not identified. This record comes from a study of PD-L1 blockade in urothelial cancer. The overall study: Each blood sample yielded a median of around 130,000 T cells.

Time point in this sample: pretreatment peripheral blood. Sequenced by immunoSEQ multiplex PCR; TCRdb stores in-frame clones only, minus some. In the table there are tens of thousands of clones, roughly 81% of which are singletons. Study results and caveats: Pretreatment TCR clonality in blood, when below the median, was predictive of better survival.

This clonotype was obtained from a man between 65 and 85 years old with urothelial cancer. Specimen: PBMCs, collected around atezolizumab (anti-PD-L1) treatment.

The CDR3 nucleotides read TGTGCCAGCAGCGAGACAGGGCTGAATTCACCCCTCCACTTT. Translating it yields CASSETGLNSPLHF. V gene TRBV9 combines with J gene TRBJ1-6; 7 nucleotides match TRBD1. The germline gives CDR1 SGDLS, CDR2 YYNGEE. With V trimmed by 3 bases and J by 7 bases, 4 bases remained unmatched. CDR3 size: 14 residues.